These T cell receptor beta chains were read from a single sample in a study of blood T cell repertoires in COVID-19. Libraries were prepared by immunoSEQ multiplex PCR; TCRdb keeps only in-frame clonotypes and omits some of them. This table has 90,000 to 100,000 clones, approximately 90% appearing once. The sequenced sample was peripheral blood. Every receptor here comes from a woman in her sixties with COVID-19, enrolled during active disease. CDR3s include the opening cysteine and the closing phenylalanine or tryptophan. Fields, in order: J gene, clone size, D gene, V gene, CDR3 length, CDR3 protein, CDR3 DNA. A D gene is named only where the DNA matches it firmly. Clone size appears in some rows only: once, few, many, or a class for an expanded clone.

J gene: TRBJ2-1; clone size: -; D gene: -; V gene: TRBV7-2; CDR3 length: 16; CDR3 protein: CASSSQVVGLGNEQFF; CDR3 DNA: TGTGCCAGCAGTTCCCAGGTGGTTGGTTTAGGCAATGAGCAGTTCTTC
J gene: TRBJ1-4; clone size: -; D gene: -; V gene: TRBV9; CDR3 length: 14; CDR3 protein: CASSVGGFNEKLFF; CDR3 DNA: TGTGCCAGCAGCGTAGGAGGGTTTAATGAAAAACTGTTTTTT
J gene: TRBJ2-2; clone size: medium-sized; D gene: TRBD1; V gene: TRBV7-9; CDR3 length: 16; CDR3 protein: CASSFSGTGAAGELFF; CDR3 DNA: TGTGCCAGCAGCTTCTCCGGGACAGGGGCTGCCGGGGAGCTGTTTTTT
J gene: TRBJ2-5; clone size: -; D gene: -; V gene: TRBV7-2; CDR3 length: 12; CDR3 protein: CASSLRAETQYF; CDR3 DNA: TGTGCCAGCAGCCTAAGAGCGGAGACCCAGTACTTC
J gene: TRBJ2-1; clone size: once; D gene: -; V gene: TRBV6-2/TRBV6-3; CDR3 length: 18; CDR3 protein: CASSSSPPRRLAYNEQFF; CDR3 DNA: TGTGCCAGCAGTTCCTCCCCCCCCCGCCGCTTGGCATACAATGAGCAGTTCTTC
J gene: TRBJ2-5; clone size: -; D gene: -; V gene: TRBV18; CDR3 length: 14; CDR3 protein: CASSALRTQETQYF; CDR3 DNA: TGTGCCAGCTCAGCTTTGCGGACACAAGAGACCCAGTACTTC
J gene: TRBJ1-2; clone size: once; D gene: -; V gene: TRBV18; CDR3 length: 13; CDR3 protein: CASSPETNYGYTF; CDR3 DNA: TGTGCCAGCTCACCCGAGACAAACTATGGCTACACCTTC
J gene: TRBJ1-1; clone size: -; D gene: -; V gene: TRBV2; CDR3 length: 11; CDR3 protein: CASRATGYAFF; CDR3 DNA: TGTGCCAGCAGGGCGACAGGTTACGCTTTCTTT
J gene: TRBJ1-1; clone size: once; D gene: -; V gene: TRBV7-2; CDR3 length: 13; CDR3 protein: CASSPSMNTEAFF; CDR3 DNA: TGTGCCAGCAGCCCCAGTATGAACACTGAAGCTTTCTTT
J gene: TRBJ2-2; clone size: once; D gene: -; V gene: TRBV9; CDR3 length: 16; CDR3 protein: CASSVRVHANTGELFF; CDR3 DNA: TGTGCCAGCAGCGTCAGGGTACACGCGAACACCGGGGAGCTGTTTTTT
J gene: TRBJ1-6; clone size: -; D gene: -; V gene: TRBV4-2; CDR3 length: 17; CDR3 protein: CASSQVRRRRDNSPLHF; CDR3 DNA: TGTGCCAGCAGCCAAGTTCGCAGGCGGAGGGATAATTCACCCCTCCACTTT
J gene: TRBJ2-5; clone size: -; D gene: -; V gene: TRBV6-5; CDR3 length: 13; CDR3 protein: CASASGRVETQYF; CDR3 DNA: TGTGCCAGCGCCAGCGGACGGGTTGAGACCCAGTACTTC
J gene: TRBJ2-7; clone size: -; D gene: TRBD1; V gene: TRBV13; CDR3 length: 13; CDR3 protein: CASSVQGAGEQYF; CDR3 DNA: TGTGCCAGCAGCGTCCAGGGGGCGGGCGAGCAGTACTTC
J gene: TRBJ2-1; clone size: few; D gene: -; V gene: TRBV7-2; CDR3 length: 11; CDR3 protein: CASSLRLEQFF; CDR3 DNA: TGTGCCAGCAGCCTCCGACTGGAGCAGTTCTTC
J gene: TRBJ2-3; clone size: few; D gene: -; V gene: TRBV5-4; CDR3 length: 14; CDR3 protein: CASRRTESTDTQYF; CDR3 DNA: TGTGCCAGCAGACGAACAGAGAGCACAGATACGCAGTATTTT
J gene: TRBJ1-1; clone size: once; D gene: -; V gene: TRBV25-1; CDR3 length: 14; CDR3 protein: CASSEIRGSTEAFF; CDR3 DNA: TGTGCCAGCAGTGAAATCAGAGGGAGCACTGAAGCTTTCTTT
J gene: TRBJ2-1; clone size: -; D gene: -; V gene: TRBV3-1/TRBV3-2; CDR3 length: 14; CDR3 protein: CASSQGARAYEQFF; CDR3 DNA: TGTGCCAGCAGCCAAGGGGCCAGGGCATATGAGCAGTTCTTC
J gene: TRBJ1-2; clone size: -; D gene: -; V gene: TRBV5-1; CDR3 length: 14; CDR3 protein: CASSLDTRLRGYTF; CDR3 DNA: TGCGCCAGCAGCTTGGATACCAGGCTGAGAGGCTACACCTTC
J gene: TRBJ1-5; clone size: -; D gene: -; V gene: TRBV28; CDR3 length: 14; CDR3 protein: CALGRPNSNQPQHF; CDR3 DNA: TGTGCCCTGGGGAGGCCTAATAGCAATCAGCCCCAGCATTTT
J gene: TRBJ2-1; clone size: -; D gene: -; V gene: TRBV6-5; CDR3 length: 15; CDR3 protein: CASRTPGIAYNEQFF; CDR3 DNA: TGTGCCAGCAGGACCCCAGGAATTGCCTACAATGAGCAGTTCTTC
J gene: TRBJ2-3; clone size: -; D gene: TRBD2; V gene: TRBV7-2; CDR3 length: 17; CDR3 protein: CASSPHSTSGSYLTQYF; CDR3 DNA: TGTGCCAGCAGCCCGCATTCGACTAGCGGTTCTTATCTTACGCAGTATTTT
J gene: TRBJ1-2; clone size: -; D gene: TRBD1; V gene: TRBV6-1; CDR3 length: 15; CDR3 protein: CASRAGTDPIYGYTF; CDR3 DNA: TGTGCCAGCAGGGCGGGGACAGATCCTATCTATGGCTACACCTTC
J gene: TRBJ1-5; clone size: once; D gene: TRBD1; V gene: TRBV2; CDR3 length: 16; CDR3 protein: CASSPGPGQGSLPQHF; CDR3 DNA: TGTGCCAGCAGTCCCGGTCCGGGACAGGGTAGTCTGCCCCAGCATTTT
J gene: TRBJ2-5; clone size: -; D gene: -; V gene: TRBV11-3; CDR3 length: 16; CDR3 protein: CASSLSGASAIETQYF; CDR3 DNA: TGTGCCAGCAGCCTCTCCGGAGCTAGCGCCATTGAGACCCAGTACTTC
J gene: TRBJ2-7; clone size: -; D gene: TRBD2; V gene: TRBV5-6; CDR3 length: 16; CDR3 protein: CASSPPAAGGVYEQYF; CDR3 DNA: TGTGCCAGCAGCCCCCCGGCGGCGGGGGGGGTCTACGAGCAGTACTTC
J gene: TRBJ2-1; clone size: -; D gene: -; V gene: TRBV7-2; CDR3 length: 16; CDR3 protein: CASSLAAAGAQNEQFF; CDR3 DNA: TGTGCCAGCAGCTTAGCAGCCGCGGGGGCCCAAAATGAGCAGTTCTTC
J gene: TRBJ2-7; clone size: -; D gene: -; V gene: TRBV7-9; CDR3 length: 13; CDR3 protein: CASSEGTSAEQYF; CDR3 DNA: TGTGCCAGCAGCGAAGGGACTTCCGCCGAGCAGTACTTC
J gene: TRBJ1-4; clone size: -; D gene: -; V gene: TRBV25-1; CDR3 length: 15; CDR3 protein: CASSTQGLSNEKLFF; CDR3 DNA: TGTGCCAGCAGTACGCAGGGACTTTCTAATGAAAAACTGTTTTTT
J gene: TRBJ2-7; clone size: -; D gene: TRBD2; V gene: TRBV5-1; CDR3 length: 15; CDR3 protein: CASSLSSGGTYEQYF; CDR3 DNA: TGCGCCAGCAGCTTGTCTAGCGGGGGGACTTACGAGCAGTACTTC
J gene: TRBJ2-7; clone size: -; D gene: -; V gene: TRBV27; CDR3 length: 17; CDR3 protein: CASSLVGRVSQPYEQYF; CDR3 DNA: TGTGCCAGCAGTTTAGTGGGGCGAGTTTCCCAACCGTACGAGCAGTACTTC
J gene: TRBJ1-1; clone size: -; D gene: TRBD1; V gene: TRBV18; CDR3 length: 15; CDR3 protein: CASSIYRGFDTEAFF; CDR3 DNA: TGTGCCAGCTCAATCTACAGGGGCTTTGACACTGAAGCTTTCTTT
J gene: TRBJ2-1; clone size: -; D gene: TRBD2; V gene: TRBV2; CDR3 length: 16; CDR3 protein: CASSDRLAGEYNEQFF; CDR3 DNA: TGTGCCAGCAGTGATCGGCTAGCGGGGGAGTACAATGAGCAGTTCTTC
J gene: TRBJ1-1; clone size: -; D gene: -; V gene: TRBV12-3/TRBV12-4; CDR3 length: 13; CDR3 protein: CASRNGGDTEAFF; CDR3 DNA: TGTGCCAGCAGGAACGGGGGGGATACTGAAGCTTTCTTT
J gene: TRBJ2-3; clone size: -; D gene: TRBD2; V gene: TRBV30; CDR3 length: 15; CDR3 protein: CAWSVAGHSTDTQYF; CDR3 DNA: TGTGCCTGGAGTGTAGCGGGGCATAGCACAGATACGCAGTATTTT
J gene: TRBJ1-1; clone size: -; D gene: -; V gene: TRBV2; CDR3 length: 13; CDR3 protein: CASGERVRTEAFF; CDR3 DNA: TGTGCCAGCGGGGAGCGGGTACGAACTGAAGCTTTCTTT
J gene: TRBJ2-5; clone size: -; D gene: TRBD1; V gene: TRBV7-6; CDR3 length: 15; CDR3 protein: CASSRSDRGPETQYF; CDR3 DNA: TGTGCCAGCAGTCGTTCGGACAGGGGGCCAGAGACCCAGTACTTC
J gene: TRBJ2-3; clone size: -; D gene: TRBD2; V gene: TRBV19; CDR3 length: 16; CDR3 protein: CASSITSGGLTDTQYF; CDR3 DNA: TGTGCCAGTAGTATAACTAGCGGGGGTCTGACAGATACGCAGTATTTT
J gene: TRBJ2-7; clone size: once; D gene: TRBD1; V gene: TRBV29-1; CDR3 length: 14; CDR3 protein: CSVAEQGKSYEQYF; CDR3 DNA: TGCAGCGTTGCAGAACAGGGGAAGTCCTACGAGCAGTACTTC
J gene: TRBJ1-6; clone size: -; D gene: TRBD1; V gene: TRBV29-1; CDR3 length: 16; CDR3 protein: CSAHDRGNSYNSPLHF; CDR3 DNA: TGCAGCGCCCACGACAGGGGCAACTCCTATAATTCACCCCTCCACTTT
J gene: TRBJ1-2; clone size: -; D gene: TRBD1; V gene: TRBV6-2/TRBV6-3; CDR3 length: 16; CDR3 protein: CASSYRRDRVIYGYTF; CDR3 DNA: TGTGCCAGCAGTTACCGCCGGGACAGGGTGATCTATGGCTACACCTTC
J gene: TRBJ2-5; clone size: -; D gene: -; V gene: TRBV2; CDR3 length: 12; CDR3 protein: CASRQNQETQYF; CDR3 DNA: TGTGCCAGTCGACAGAACCAAGAGACCCAGTACTTC
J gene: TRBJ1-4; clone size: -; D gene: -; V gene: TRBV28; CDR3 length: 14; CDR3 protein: CASGMNAANEKLFF; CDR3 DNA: TGTGCCAGCGGAATGAACGCGGCTAATGAAAAACTGTTTTTT
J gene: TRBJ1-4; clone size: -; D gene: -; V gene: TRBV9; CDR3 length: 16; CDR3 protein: CASSEGRGGTNEKLFF; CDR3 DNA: TGTGCCAGCAGCGAAGGCAGGGGTGGAACTAATGAAAAACTGTTTTTT
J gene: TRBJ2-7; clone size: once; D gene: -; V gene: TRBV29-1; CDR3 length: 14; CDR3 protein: CSVEVPQGTYEQYF; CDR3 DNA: TGCAGCGTTGAAGTACCTCAGGGTACCTACGAGCAGTACTTC
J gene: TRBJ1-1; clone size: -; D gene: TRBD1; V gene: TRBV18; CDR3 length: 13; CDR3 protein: CASSPRTGTEAFF; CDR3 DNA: TGTGCCAGCTCACCAAGGACAGGAACTGAAGCTTTCTTT
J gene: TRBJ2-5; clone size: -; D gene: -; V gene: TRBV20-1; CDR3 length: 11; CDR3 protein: CSASPKETQYF; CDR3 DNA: TGCAGTGCTAGCCCAAAAGAGACCCAGTACTTC
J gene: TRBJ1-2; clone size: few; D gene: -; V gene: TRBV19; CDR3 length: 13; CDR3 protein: CASSKQGNYGYTF; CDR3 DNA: TGTGCCAGTAGTAAACAGGGTAACTATGGCTACACCTTC
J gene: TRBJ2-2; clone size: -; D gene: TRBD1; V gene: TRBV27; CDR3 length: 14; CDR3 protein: CATHRGQNTGELFF; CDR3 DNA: TGTGCCACCCACAGGGGGCAAAACACCGGGGAGCTGTTTTTT
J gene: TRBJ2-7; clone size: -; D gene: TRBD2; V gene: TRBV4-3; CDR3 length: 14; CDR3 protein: CASSQGGLAESLYF; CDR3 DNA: TGCGCCAGCAGCCAAGGGGGACTAGCGGAATCCCTGTACTTC
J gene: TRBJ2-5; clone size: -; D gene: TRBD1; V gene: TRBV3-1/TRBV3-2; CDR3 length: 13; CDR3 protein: CASSRNRQGTQYF; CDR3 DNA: TGTGCCAGCAGCCGAAACCGACAGGGGACCCAGTACTTC
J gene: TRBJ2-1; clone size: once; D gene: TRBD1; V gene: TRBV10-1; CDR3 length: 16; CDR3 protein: CASSESTGQGADEQFF; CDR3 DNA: TGCGCCAGCAGTGAGTCGACGGGACAGGGAGCCGATGAGCAGTTCTTC
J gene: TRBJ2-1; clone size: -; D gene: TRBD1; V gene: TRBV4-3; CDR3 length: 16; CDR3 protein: CASSQVGGTGMDEQFF; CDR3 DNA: TGCGCCAGCAGCCAAGTAGGCGGGACAGGGATGGATGAGCAGTTCTTC
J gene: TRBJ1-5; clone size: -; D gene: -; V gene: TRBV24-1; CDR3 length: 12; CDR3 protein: CATSGPGQPQHF; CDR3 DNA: TGTGCCACCAGTGGCCCAGGTCAGCCCCAGCATTTT
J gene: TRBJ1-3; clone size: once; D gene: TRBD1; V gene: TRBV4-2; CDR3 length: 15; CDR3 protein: CASSGYRQGRDTIYF; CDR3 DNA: TGTGCCAGCAGCGGATATCGACAGGGTCGAGACACCATATATTTT
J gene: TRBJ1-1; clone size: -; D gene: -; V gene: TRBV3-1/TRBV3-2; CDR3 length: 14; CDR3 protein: CASSLRDTNTEAFF; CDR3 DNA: TGTGCCAGCAGCCTCCGGGACACCAACACTGAAGCTTTCTTT
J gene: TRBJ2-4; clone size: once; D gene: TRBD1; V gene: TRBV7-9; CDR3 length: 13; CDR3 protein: CASIPTGGSIQYF; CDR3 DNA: TGTGCCAGCATCCCCACAGGGGGAAGTATTCAGTACTTC